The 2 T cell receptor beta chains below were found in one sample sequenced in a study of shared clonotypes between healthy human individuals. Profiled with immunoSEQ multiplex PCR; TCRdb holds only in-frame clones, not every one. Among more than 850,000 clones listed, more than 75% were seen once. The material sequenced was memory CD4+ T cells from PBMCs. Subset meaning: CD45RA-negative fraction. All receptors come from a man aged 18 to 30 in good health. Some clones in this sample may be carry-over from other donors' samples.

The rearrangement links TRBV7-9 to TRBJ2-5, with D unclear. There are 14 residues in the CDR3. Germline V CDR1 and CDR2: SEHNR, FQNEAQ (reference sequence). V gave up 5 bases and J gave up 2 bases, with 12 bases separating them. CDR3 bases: TGTGCCAGCAGCCCCAGGTCCGTTCAAGAGACCCAGTACTTC. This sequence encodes CASSPRSVQETQYF. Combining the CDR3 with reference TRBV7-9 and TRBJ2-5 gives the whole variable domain DTGVSQNPRHKITKRGQNVTFRCDPISEHNRLYWYRQTLGQGPEFLTYFQNEAQLEKSRLLSDRFSAERPKGSFSTLEIQRTEQGDSAMYLCASSPRSVQETQYFGPGTRLLVL.

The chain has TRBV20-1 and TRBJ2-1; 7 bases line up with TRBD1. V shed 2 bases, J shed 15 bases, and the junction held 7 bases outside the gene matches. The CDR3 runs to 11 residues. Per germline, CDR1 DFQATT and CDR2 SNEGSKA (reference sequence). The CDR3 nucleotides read TGCAGTGCTAGACAAAGGACAGGCTCGTTCTTC. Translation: CSARQRTGSFF.